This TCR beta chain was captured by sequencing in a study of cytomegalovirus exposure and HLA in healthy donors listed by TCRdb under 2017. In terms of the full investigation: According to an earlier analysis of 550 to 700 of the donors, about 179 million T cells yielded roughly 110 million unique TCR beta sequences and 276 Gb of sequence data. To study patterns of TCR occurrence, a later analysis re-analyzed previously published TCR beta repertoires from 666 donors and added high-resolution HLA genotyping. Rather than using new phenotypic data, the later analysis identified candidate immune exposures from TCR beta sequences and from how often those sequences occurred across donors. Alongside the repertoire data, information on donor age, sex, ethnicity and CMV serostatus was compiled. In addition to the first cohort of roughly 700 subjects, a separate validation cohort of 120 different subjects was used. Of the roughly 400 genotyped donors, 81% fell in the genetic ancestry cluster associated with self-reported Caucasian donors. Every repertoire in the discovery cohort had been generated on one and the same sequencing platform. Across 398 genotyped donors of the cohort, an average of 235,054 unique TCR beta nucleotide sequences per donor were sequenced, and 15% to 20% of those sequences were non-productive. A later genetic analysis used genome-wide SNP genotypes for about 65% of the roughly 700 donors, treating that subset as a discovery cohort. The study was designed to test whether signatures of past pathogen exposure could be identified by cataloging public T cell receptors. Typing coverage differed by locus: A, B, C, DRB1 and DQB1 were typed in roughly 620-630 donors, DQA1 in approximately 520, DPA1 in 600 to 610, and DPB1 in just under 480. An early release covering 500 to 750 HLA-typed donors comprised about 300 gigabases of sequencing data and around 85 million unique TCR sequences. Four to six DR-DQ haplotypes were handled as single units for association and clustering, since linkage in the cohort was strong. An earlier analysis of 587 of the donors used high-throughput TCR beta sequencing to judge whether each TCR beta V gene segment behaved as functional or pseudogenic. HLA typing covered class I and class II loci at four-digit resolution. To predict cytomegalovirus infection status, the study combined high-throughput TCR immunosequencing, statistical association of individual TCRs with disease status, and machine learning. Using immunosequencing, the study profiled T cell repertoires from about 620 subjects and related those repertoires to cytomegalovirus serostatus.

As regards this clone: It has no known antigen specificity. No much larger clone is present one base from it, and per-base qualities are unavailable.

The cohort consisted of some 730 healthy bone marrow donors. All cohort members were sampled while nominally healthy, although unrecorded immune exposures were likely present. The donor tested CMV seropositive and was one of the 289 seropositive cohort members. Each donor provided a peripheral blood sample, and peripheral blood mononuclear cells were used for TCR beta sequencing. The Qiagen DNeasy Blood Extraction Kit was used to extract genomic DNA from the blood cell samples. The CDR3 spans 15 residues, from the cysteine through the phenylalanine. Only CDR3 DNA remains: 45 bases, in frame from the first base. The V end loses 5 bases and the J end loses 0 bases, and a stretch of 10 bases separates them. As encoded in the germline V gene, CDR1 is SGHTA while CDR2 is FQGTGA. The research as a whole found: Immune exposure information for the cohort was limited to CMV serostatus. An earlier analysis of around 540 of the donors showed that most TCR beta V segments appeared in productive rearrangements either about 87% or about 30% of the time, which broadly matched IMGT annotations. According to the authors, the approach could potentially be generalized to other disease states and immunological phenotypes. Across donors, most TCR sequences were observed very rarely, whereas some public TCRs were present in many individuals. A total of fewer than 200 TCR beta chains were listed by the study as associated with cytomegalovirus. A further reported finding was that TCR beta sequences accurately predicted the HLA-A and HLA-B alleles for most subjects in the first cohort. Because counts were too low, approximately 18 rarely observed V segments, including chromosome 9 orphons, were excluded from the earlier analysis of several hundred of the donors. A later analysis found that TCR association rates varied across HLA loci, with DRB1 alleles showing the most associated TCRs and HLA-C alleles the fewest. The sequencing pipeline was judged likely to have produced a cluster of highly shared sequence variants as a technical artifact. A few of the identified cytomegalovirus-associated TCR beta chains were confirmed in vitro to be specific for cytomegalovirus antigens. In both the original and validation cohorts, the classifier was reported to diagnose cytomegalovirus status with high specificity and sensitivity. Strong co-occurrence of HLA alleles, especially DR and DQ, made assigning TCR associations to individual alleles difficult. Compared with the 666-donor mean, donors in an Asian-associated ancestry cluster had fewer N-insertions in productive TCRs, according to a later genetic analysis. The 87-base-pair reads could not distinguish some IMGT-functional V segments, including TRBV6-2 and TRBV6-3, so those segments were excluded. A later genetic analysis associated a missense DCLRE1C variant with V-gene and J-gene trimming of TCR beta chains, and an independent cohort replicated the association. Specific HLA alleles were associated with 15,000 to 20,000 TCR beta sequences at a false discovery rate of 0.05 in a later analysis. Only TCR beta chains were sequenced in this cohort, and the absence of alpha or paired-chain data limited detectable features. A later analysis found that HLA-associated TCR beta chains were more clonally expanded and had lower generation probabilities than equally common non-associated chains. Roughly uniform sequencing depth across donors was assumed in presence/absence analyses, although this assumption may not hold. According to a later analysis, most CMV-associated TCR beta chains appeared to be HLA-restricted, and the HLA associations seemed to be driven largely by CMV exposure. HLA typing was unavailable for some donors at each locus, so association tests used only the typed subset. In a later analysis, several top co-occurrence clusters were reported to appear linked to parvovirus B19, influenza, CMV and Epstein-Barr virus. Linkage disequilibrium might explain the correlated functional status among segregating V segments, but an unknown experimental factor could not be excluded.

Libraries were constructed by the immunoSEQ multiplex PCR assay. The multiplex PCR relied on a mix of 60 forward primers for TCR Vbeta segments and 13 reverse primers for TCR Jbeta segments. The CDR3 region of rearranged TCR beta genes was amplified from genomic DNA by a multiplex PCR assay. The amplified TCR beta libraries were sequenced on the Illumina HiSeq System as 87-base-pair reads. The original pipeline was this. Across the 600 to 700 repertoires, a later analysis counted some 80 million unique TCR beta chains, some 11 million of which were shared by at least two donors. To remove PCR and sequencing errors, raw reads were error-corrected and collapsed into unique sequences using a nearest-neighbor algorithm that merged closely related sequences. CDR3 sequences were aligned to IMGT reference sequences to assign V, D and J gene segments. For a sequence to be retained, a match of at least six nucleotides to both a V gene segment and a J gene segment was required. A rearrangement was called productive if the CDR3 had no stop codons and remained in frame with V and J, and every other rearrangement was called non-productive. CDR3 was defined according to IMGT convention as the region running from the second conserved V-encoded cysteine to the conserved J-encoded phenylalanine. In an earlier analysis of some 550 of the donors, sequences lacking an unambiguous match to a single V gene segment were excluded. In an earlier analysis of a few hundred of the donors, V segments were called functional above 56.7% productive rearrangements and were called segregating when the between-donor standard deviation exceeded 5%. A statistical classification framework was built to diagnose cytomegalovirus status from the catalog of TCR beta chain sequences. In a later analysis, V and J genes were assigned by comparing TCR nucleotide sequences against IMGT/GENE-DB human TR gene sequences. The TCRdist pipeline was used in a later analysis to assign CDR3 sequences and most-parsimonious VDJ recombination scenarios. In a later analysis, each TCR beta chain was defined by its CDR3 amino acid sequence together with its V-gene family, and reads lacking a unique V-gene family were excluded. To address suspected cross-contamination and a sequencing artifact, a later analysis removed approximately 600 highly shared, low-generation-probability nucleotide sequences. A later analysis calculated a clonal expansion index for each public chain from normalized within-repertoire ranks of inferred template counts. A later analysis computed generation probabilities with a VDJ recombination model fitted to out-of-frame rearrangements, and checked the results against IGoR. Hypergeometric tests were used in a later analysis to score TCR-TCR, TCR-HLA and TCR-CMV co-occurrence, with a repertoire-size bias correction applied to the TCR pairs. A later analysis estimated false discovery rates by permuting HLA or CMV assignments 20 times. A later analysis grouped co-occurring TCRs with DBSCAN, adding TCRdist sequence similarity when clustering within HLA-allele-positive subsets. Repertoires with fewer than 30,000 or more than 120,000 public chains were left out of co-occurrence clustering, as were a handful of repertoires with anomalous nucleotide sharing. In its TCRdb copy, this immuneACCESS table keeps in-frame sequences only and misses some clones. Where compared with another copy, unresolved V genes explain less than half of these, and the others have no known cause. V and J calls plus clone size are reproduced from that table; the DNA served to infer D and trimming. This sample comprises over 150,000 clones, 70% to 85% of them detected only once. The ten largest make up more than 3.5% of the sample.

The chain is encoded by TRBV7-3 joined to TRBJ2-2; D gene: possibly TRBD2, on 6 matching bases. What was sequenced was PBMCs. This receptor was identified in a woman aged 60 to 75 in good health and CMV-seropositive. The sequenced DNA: TGTGCCAGCAGCCGCTTAGCGGCGAACACCGGGGAGCTGTTTTTT. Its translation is CASSRLAANTGELFF.